The 6 T cell receptor beta chains in this list originate from one sample, sequenced in a study of technical replicates of blood from a few donors. Sequencing used immunoSEQ multiplex PCR; TCRdb keeps in-frame clones, though not all of them. The sample lists roughly 62,000 clones; over 85% were seen once. The specimen was PBMCs. Receptor source: a human donor in good health. Some clones in this sample may be carry-over from other donors' samples.

CDR3 sequence (DNA): TGTGCCAGCTCACCTCTCCCAGGGGGTGATACTGAAGCTTTCTTT. Protein product: CASSPLPGGDTEAFF. The V call is TRBV18, the J call TRBJ1-1, with 7 bases identical to TRBD1. This CDR3 has 15 residues. Germline V gene sequence: CDR1 KGHSH, CDR2 LQKENI. V shed 3 bases, J shed 5 bases, and the junction held 9 bases outside the gene matches.

This clone was detected once. The chain links TRBV19 to TRBJ2-3; 9 bases line up with TRBD2. Germline V gene sequence: CDR1 LNHDA, CDR2 SQIVND (reference sequence). V trimming: 6 bases; J trimming: 1 base; junction bases outside the gene matches: 2. The CDR3 loop spans 14 amino acids. As DNA, the CDR3 is TGTGCCAGTAGAAGGACTAGCGGCACAGATACGCAGTATTTT. It codes for CASRRTSGTDTQYF.

V and J are TRBV4-2 and TRBJ2-7; D possibly corresponds to TRBD2 (6 bases). Trimming left V 1 base short and J 5 bases short, with 12 bases between. CDR1 is LGHNA, CDR2 YNFKEQ, per germline. CDR3 length: 14 residues. CDR3 nucleotide sequence: TGTGCCAGCAGCCAAGGATTGGAGGGTGACGAGCAGTACTTC. Residues: CASSQGLEGDEQYF.

The chain links TRBV10-3 to TRBJ2-3, with 8 positions matching TRBD2. V gave up 1 base and J gave up 0 bases; unmatched junction bases: 6. Looked up from germline, CDR1 is ENHRY and CDR2 is SYGVKD. This CDR3 has 17 residues. Here the CDR3 reads CAISEWLAGSSTDTQYF. The CDR3 DNA follows: TGTGCCATCAGTGAGTGGTTAGCGGGGTCTAGCACAGATACGCAGTATTTT.

The J gene is TRBJ2-5, the V gene TRBV6-1; 14 bases are shared with TRBD2. The germline V gene has CDR1 MNHNS and CDR2 SASEGT. This CDR3 is built from 16 residues. Trimming at V came to 2 bases and at J to 9 bases, leaving 8 bases not matched to a gene. In nucleotides, the CDR3 is TGTGCCAGCAGTGAAACTTCCGGGACTAGCGGGAGCCCCCAGTACTTC. As protein: CASSETSGTSGSPQYF.

The chain has TRBV10-3 and TRBJ2-1, with 14 bases fitting TRBD2. The V gene's germline CDR1 is ENHRY and CDR2 SYGVKD. V dropped 6 bases and J dropped 1; count of bases not matched to a gene: 5. This CDR3 region has 17 residues. The CDR3 nucleotides are TGTGCCATCAGGGGGACTAGCGGGAGTAAATCCTACAATGAGCAGTTCTTC. Protein sequence: CAIRGTSGSKSYNEQFF.